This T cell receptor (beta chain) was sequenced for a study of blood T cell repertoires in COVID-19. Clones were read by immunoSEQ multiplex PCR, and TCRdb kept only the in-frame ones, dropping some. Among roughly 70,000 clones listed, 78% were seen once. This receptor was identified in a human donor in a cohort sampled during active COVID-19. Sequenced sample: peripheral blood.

CDR3: CASSPLAQTSGRVYEQYF. The DNA for the CDR3 is TGTGCCAGCTCACCACTGGCCCAGACTAGCGGGAGAGTATACGAGCAGTACTTC. This chain connects TRBV18 to TRBJ2-7; 12 bases line up with TRBD2. CDR3 length: 18 amino acids. CDR1 is KGHSH, CDR2 LQKENI, per germline. With 1 base clipped from V and 4 bases from J, the junction kept 11 bases outside the gene matches.